A selection of T cell receptor beta chains follows, all from one sample in a study of T cell responses to AZD1222 COVID-19 vaccine. The method was immunoSEQ multiplex PCR; TCRdb's version includes in-frame clones alone and lacks a portion of them. Here the sample spans approximately 84,000 clones, 80% to 90% being singletons. The specimen comprised peripheral blood, sampled 28 days after the second AZD1222 dose. These receptors were taken from an adult who received the AZD1222 COVID-19 vaccine. CDR3s leave out the opening cysteine and the closing phenylalanine or tryptophan. Fields, in order: clone size, D gene, CDR3 length, V gene, CDR3 protein. D genes are given only for firm matches. Some rows mark clone size as missing; the rest say once, few, many or name a class of expanded clone.

>-|-|13|TRBV2
ASSELAGQADTQY
>-|-|12|TRBV5-1
ASSLEAGVNEQY
>-|-|13|TRBV12-5
ASGLATGYQETQY
>once|-|14|TRBV5-5
ASSLSPDLSGNTIY
>-|TRBD1|14|TRBV5-4
ASSFPAGGDLSGYT
>-|TRBD2|13|TRBV5-4
ASSLGGGKTYEQY
>-|TRBD2|17|TRBV7-3
ASSATGTSGVRPTDTQY
>-|-|11|TRBV12-3/TRBV12-4
ASLWGRNTEAF
>-|-|13|TRBV3-1/TRBV3-2
ASSQVYATNEKLF
>once|-|13|TRBV6-1
ASSPAGSRGEKLF
>-|-|13|TRBV28
ASSLFGGTNTEAF
>-|-|14|TRBV6-5
ASSYSLTPPTNEQY
>-|TRBD2|14|TRBV4-1
ASSLHSGGENGELF
>-|-|12|TRBV14
ASSGGPTNEKLF
>few|-|14|TRBV4-1
ASSPPLPQVTGELF
>once|-|13|TRBV7-9
ASSPRGGLSYEQY
>-|-|11|TRBV7-8
ASSLGRVGEQY
>-|TRBD1|14|TRBV4-1
ASSQLQGASTDTQY
>-|-|13|TRBV1
TSRLPGQPNQPQH
>-|-|9|TRBV25-1
ASRGENTIY
>-|TRBD2|11|TRBV29-1
SINRAGGYEQY
>-|-|13|TRBV11-2
ASSLVGQVNEKLF
>-|-|9|TRBV12-3/TRBV12-4
ASSLREKLF
>-|TRBD1|12|TRBV5-1
ASSLIRDRNEQF